This T cell receptor beta chain stems from a study of cytomegalovirus exposure and HLA in healthy donors. The PCR ran on 60 Vbeta and 13 Jbeta primers. Profiled with immunoSEQ multiplex PCR; TCRdb holds only in-frame clones, not every one. In total, the table holds fewer than 85,000 clones. Findings and limits, study-wide: Among the CMV-associated chains, three were confirmed in vitro as specific for CMV antigens. Accurate predictions that matched the HLA-A and HLA-B alleles of most subjects were reportedly made from TCR beta sequences.

The CDR3 has 14 amino acids. V was trimmed by 7 bases and J by 4 bases, leaving 14 bases between them. CDR1 and CDR2 (germline): MNHNS, SASEGT. The donors comprised healthy bone marrow donors. Comment on this clone: Its antigen is unknown.

The chain joins TRBV6-1 to TRBJ1-5; perhaps TRBD1 as D (6 bases). The source material was PBMCs. The sequence was collected from a man in his fifties in good health and CMV-seropositive. DNA of the CDR3: TGTGCCAGCACCCCAGGGACACTTAATCAGCCCCAGCATTTT. It translates to CASTPGTLNQPQHF.